The clone carrying this T cell receptor (beta chain) was observed a few times. The sample is drawn from a study of blood T cell repertoires in COVID-19. Here immunoSEQ multiplex PCR was the method, and the copy in TCRdb shows in-frame clones only, minus some. The table records roughly 300,000 clones, more than 80% of them present only once. The ends lost 0 bases at V and 1 base at J; junction bases unmatched: 4. CDR3 length: 16 residues. The V gene's germline CDR1 is SGDLS and CDR2 YYNGEE. The sequence came from a man younger than 35 who had recovered from COVID-19. Sequencing was done on a sample of peripheral blood. The chain has TRBV9 and TRBJ2-7; 10 bases map to TRBD2. CDR3 loop: CASSVGSGRESYEQYF. The CDR3, as DNA: TGTGCCAGCAGCGTAGGGAGCGGGAGGGAGTCCTACGAGCAGTACTTC.